This TCR beta chain emerged from a study of T cell responses to AZD1222 COVID-19 vaccine. CDR1 SGHTA and CDR2 FQGTGA come from the germline V gene. There are 14 residues in the CDR3. V was shortened by 0 bases and J by 5 bases, with 10 bases between the two germline ends. General study points: Nearly half of unique spike-specific TCRs reportedly avoided B.1.351 and B.1.1.7 mutated regions. Among the donors, most were white British and more were female, and clonal diversity was possibly underestimated. At baseline, just 5 or 6 AZD1222 recipients tested seropositive. Every sample of the repertoires postdated the peak T cell response.

On this clone: Its antigen is still unknown.

The protocol was immunoSEQ multiplex PCR, while the TCRdb copy is restricted to in-frame clones and leaves out a portion. The table lists about 200,000 clones, 80% to 95% of them singletons. This material consisted of peripheral blood, taken 28 days after the second AZD1222 dose. This clonotype originated in an adult who received the AZD1222 COVID-19 vaccine. The chain recombines TRBV7-3 with TRBJ2-5, with D maybe TRBD1 (5 bases). The chain's CDR3 is CASSLTARAETQYF. As DNA, the CDR3 is TGTGCCAGCAGCTTAACAGCCAGGGCCGAGACCCAGTACTTC.